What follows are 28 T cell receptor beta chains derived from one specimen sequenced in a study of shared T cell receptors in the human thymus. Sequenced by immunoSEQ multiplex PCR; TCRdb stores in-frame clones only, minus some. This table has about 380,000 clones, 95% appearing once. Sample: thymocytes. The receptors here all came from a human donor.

The CDR3 nucleotides read TGCACGAGGGACAGGGGGCATGGCTACACCTTC. It is translated as CTRDRGHGYTF. The chain joins TRBV20-1 to TRBJ1-2; TRBD1 matches at 12 bases. CDR3 length: 11 residues. Germline V CDR1 and CDR2: DFQATT, SNEGSKA (reference sequence).

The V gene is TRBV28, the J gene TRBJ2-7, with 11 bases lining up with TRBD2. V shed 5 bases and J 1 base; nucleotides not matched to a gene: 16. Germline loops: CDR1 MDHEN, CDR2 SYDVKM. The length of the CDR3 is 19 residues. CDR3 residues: CASSPLGGLAGLDSYEQYF. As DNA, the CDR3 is TGTGCCAGCAGTCCCCTAGGAGGACTAGCGGGCCTTGATTCCTACGAGCAGTACTTC.

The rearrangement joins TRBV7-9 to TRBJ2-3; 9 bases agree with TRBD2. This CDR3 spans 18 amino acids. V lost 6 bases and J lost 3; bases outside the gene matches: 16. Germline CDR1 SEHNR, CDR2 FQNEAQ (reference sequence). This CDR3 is CASSWNKREVGATDTQYF. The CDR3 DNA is TGTGCCAGCAGTTGGAATAAGCGGGAGGTGGGGGCGACAGATACGCAGTATTTT.

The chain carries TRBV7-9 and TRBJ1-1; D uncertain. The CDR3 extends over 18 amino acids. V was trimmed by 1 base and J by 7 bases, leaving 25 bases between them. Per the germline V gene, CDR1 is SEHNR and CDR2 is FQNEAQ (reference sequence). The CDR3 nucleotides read TGTGCCAGCAGCTTAGAAAGCCCCTTGGATCATGACTTGGTTGAAGCTTTCTTT. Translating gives CASSLESPLDHDLVEAFF.

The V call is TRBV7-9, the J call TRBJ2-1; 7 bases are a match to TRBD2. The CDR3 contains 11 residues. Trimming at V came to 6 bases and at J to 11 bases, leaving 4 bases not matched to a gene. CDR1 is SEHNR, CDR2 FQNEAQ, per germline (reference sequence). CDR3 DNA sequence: TGTGCCAGCAGGTGGGACTATCAGCAGTTCTTC. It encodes CASRWDYQQFF.

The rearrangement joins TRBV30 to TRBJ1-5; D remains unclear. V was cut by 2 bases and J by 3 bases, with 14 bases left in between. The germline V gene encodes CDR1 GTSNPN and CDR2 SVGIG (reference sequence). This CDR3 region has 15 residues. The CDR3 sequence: CAWSPLPTSNQPQHF. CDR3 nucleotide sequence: TGTGCCTGGAGTCCCCTTCCGACTTCCAATCAGCCCCAGCATTTT.

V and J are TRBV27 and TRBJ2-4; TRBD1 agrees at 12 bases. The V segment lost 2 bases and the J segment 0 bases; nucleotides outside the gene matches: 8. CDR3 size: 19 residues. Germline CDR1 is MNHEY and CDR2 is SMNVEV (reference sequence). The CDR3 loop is CASSLRRDRGLIAKNIQYF. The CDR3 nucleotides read TGTGCCAGCAGTTTACGGCGGGACAGGGGGCTTATAGCCAAAAACATTCAGTACTTC.

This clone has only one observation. CDR3 in amino acids: CASSQDRASGYEQYF. The CDR3 DNA follows: TGCGCCAGCAGCCAAGACAGGGCGTCCGGCTACGAGCAGTACTTC. The chain couples TRBV4-3 to TRBJ2-7; tentatively, D is TRBD1 (5 bases). Germline assignment: CDR1 LGHNA and CDR2 YSLEER. The CDR3 runs 15 residues. Trimming shortened V by 0 bases and J by 3 bases, and 12 bases separated the two germline ends.

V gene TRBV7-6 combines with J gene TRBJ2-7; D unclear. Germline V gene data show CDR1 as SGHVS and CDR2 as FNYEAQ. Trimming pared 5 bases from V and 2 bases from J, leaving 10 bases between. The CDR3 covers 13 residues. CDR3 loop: CASSPRRPYEQYF. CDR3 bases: TGTGCCAGCAGCCCTCGCCGGCCCTACGAGCAGTACTTC.

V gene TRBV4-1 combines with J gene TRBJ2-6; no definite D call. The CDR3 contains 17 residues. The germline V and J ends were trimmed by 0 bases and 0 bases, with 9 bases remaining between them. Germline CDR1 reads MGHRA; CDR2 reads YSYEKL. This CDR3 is CASSQDARPSGANVLTF. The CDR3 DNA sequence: TGCGCCAGCAGCCAAGATGCACGTCCCTCTGGGGCCAACGTCCTGACTTTC.

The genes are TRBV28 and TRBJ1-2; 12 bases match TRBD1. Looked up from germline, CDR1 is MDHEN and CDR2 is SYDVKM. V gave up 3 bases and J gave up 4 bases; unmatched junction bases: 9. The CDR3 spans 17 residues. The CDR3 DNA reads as TGTGCCAGCAGTTTTCGGGACAGGGGGCTGCAACTCTATGGCTACACCTTC. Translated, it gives CASSFRDRGLQLYGYTF.

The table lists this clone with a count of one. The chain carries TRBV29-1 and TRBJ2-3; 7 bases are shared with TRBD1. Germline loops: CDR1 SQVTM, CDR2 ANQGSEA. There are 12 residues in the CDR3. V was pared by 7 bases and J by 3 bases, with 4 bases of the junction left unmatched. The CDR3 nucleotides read TGCAGCGCCGGGACAGTGACAGATACGCAGTATTTT. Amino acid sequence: CSAGTVTDTQYF.

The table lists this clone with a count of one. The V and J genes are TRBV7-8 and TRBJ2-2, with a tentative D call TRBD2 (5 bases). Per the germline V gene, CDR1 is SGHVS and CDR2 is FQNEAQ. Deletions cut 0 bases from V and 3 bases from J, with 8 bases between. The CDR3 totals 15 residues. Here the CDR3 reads CASSLARAYTGELFF. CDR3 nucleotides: TGTGCCAGCAGCTTAGCGAGGGCTTACACCGGGGAGCTGTTTTTT.

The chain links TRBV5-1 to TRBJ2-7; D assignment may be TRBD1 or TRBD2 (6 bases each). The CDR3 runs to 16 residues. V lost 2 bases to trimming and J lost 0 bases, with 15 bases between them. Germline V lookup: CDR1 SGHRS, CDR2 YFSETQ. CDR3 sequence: CASSLGEGGLSYEQYF. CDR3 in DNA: TGCGCCAGCAGCTTAGGGGAAGGGGGACTCTCCTACGAGCAGTACTTC.

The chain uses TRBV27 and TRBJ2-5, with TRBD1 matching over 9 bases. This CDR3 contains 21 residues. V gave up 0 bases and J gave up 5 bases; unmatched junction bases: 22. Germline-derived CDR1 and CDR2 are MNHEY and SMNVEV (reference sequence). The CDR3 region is CASSLSNRDRALLGRIETQYF. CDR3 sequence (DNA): TGTGCCAGCAGTTTATCGAACCGGGACAGGGCTCTTTTGGGGAGAATTGAGACCCAGTACTTC.

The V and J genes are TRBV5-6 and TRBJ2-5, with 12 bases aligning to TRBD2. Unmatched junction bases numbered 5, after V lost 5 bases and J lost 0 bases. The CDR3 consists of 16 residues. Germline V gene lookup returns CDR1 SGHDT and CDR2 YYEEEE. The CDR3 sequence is CASRRTSGRYQETQYF. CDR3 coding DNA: TGTGCCAGCAGACGTACTAGCGGGAGGTACCAAGAGACCCAGTACTTC.

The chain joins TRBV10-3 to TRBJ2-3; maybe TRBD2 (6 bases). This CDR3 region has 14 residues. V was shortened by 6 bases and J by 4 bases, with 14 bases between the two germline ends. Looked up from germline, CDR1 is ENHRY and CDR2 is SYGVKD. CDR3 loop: CAIRMGLPADTQYF. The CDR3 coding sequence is TGTGCCATCAGAATGGGACTCCCCGCAGATACGCAGTATTTT.

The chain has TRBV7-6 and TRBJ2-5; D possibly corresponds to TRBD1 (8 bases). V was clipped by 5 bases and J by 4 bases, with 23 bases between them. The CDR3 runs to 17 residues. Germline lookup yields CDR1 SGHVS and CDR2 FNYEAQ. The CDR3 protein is CASSGRTGRERRETQYF. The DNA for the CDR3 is TGTGCCAGCAGCGGCCGGACAGGGAGGGAGAGGAGAGAGACCCAGTACTTC.

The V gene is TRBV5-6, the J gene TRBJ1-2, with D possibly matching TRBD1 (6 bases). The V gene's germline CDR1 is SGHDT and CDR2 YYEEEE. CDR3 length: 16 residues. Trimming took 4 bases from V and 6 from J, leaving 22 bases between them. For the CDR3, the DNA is TGTGCCAGCAGCCCTACGACCGGGGGGCTAGACCATGGCTACACCTTC. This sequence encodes CASSPTTGGLDHGYTF.

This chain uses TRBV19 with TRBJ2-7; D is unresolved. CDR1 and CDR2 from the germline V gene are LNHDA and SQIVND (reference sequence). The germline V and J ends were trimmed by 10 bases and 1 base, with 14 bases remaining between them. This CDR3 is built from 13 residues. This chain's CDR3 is CATAMPSSYEQYF. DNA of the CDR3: TGTGCCACCGCCATGCCAAGTTCCTACGAGCAGTACTTC. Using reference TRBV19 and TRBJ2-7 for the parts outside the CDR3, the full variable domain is DGGITQSPKYLFRKEGQNVTLSCEQNLNHDAMYWYRQDPGQGLRLIYYSQIVNDFQKGDIAEGYSVSREKKESFPLTVTSAQKNPTAFYLCATAMPSSYEQYFGPGTRLTVT.

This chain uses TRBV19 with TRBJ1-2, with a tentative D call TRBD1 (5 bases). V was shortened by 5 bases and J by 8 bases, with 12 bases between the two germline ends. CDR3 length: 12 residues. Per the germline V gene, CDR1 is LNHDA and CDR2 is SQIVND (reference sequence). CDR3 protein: CASSSDTLGYTF. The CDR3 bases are TGTGCCAGTAGTTCGGACACCCTCGGCTACACCTTC.

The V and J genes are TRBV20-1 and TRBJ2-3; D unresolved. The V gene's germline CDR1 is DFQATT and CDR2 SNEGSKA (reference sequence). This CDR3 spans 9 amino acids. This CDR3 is CRSDGTQYF. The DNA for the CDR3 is TGCAGATCGGATGGTACGCAGTATTTT.

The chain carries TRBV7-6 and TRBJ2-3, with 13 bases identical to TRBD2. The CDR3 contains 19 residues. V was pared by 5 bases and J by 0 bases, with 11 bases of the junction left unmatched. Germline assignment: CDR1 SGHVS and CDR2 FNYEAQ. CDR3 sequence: CASSRGLAGSGASTDTQYF. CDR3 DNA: TGTGCCAGCAGCCGGGGACTAGCGGGATCAGGGGCCAGCACAGATACGCAGTATTTT.

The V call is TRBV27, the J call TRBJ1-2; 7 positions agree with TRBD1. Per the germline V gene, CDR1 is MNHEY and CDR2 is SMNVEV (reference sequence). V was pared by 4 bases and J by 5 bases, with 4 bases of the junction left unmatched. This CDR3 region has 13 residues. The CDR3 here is CASSSDRDYGYTF. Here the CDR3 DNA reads TGTGCCAGCAGTTCCGACAGGGATTATGGCTACACCTTC.

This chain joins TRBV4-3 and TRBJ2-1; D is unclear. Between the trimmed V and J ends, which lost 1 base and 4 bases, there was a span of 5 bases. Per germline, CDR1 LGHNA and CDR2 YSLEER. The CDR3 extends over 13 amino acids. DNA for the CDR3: TGCGCCAGCAGCCAAGTCCAGTACAATGAGCAGTTCTTC. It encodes CASSQVQYNEQFF.

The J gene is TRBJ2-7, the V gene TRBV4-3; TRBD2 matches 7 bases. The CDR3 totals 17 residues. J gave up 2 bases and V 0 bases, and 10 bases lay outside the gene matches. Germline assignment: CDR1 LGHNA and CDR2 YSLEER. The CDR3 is CASSQDVVSGIAYEQYF. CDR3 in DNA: TGCGCCAGCAGCCAAGATGTTGTGAGCGGGATAGCCTACGAGCAGTACTTC.

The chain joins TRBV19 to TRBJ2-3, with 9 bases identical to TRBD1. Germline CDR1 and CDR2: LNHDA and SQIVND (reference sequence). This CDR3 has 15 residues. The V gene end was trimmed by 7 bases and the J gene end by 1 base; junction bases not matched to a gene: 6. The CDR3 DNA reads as TGTGCCAGTACTGCGGACAGGGGAGGCACAGATACGCAGTATTTT. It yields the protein CASTADRGGTDTQYF. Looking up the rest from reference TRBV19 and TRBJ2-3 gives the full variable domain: DGGITQSPKYLFRKEGQNVTLSCEQNLNHDAMYWYRQDPGQGLRLIYYSQIVNDFQKGDIAEGYSVSREKKESFPLTVTSAQKNPTAFYLCASTADRGGTDTQYFGPGTRLTVL.

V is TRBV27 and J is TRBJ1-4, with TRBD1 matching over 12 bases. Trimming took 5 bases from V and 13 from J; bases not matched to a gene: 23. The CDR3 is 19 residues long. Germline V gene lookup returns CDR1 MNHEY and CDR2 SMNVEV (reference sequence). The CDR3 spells CASSPGDRGRGYQLFGLFF. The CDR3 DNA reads TGTGCCAGCAGTCCGGGGGACAGGGGGCGCGGCTATCAATTATTTGGACTGTTTTTT.